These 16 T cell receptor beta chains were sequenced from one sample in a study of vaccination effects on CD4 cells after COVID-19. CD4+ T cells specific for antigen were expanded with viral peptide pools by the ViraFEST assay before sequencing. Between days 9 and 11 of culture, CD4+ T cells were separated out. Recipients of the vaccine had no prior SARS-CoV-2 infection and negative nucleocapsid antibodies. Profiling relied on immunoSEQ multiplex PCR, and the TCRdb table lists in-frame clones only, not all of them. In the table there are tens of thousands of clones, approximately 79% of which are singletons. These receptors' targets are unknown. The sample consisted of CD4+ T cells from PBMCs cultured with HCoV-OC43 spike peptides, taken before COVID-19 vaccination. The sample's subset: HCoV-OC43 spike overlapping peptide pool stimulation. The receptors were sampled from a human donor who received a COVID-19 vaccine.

The CDR3 coding sequence is TGCGCCAGCAGCAGACCAGGGACTCTCAATGAGCAGTTCTTC. Amino acids: CASSRPGTLNEQFF. The genes are TRBV5-1 and TRBJ2-1; perhaps TRBD2 as D (6 bases). The germline gives CDR1 SGHRS, CDR2 YFSETQ. The CDR3 length is 14 residues. Trimming cost V 4 bases and J 6 bases, with 14 bases left between them.

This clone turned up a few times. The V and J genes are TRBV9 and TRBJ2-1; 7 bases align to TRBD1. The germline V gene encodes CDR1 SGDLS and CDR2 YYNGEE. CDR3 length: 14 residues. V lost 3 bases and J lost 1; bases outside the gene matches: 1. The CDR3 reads CASSGQGSYNEQFF. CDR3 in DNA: TGTGCCAGCAGCGGACAGGGTTCCTACAATGAGCAGTTCTTC.

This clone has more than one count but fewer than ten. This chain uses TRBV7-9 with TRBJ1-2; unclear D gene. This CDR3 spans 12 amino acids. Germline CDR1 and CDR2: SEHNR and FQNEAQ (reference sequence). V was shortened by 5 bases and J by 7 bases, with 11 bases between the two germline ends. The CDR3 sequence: CASSIDIGGYTF. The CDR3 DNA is TGTGCCAGCAGCATTGACATCGGTGGCTACACCTTC.

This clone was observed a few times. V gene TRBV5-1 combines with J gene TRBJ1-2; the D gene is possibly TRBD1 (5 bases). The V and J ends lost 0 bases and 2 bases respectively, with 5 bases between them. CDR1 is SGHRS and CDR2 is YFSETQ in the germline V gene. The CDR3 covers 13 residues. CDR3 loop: CASSLGQNYGYTF. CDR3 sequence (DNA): TGCGCCAGCAGCTTGGGACAGAACTATGGCTACACCTTC.

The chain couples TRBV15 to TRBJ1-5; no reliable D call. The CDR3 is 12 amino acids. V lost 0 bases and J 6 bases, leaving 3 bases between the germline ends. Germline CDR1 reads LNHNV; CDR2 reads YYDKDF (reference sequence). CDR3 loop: CATSRDGQPQHF. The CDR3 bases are TGTGCCACCAGCAGAGATGGTCAGCCCCAGCATTTT.

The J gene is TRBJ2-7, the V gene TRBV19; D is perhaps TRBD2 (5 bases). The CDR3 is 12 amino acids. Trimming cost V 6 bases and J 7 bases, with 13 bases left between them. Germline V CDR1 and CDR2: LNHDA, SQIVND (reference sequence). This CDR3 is CASREGSREQYV. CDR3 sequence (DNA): TGTGCCAGTAGAGAGGGCTCTCGGGAGCAGTACGTC.

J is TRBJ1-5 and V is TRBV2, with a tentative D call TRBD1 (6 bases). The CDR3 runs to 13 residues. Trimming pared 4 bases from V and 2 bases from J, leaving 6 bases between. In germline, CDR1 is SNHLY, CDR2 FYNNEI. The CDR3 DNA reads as TGTGCCAGCAGTGGACAGGGCAATCAGCCCCAGCATTTT. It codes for CASSGQGNQPQHF.

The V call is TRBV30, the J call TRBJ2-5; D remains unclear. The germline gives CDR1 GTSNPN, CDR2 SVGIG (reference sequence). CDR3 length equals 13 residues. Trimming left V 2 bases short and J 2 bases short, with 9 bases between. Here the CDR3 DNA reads TGTGCCTGGAGTTTGGGCCCACAAGAGACCCAGTACTTC. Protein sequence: CAWSLGPQETQYF.

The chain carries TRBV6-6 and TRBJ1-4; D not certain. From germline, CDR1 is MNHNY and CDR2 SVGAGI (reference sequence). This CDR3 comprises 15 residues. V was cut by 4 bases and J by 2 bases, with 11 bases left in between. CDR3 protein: CASSFAGYTNEKLFF. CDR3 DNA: TGTGCCAGCAGTTTCGCAGGATACACTAATGAAAAACTGTTTTTT.

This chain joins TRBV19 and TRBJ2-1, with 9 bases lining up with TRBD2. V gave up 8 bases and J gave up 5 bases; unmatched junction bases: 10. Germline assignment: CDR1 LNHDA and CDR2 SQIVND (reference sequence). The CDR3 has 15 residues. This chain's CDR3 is CASRSSSGANNEQFF. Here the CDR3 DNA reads TGTGCCAGTCGATCCTCTAGCGGGGCCAACAATGAGCAGTTCTTC.

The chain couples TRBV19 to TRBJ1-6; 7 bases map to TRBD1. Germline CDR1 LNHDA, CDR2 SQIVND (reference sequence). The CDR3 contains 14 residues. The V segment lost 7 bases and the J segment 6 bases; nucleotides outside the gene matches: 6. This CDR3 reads CASKTGQLNSPLHF. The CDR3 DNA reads TGTGCCAGTAAGACGGGACAGCTTAATTCACCCCTCCACTTT.

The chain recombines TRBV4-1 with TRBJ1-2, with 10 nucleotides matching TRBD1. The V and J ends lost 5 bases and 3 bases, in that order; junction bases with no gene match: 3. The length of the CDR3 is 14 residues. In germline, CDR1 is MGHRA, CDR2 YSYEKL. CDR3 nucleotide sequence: TGCGCCAGCAGCTCCGGGACAGGGGACTATGGCTACACCTTC. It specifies CASSSGTGDYGYTF.

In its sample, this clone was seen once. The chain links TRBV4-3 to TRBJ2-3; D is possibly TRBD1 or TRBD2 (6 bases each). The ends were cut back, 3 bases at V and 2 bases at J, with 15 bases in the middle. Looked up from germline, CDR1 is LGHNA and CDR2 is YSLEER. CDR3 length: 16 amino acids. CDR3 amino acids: CASSQEGRGFTDTQYF. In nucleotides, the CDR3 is TGCGCCAGCAGCCAGGAGGGCAGGGGATTCACAGATACGCAGTATTTT.

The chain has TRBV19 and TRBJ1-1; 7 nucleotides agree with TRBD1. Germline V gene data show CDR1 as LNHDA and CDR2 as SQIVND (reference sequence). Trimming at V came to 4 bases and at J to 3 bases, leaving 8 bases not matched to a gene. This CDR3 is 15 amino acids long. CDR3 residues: CASSTGQTSYTEAFF. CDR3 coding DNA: TGTGCCAGTAGTACGGGACAGACTAGTTACACTGAAGCTTTCTTT.

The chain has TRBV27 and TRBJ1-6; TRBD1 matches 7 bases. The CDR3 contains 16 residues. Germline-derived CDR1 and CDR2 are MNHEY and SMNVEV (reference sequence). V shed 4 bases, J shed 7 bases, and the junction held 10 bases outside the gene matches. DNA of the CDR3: TGTGCCAGCAGTTCCCCCATGACAGGGCTCAATTCACCCCTCCACTTT. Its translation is CASSSPMTGLNSPLHF.

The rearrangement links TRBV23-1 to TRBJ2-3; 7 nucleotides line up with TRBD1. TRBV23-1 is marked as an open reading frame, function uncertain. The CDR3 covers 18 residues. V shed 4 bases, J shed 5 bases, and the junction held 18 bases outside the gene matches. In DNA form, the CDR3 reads TGCGCCAGCAGTCTCTTAAAAGGCATAACAGGGGCGGGAGATACGCAGTATTTT. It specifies CASSLLKGITGAGDTQYF.